The rows below give T cell receptor beta chains drawn from one sample of a study of blood T cells in healthy people across ages. TCRdb ran MiXCR on the 5' RACE reads and lists one entry per CDR3 protein. The sample holds about 1,600,000 distinct CDR3 sequences, roughly 40% seen once. Sequencing was carried out using blood. These receptors all stem from a woman between 18 and 29 years old in good health. CDR3s include the opening cysteine and the closing phenylalanine or tryptophan. D genes are given only for firm matches. Size values are once, few and many counts, or a class for expanded clones, and some rows have none.

v_gene,j_gene,d_gene,abundance,CDR3aa,CDR3nt
TRBV12-3/TRBV12-4,TRBJ1-2,.,.,CASSLRRDGYTF,TGTGCCAGCAGTCTAAGAAGGGATGGCTACACCTTC
TRBV7-2,TRBJ1-1,.,once,CASSFSGVEAFF,TGTGCCAGCAGCTTCTCAGGTGTTGAAGCTTTCTTT
TRBV4-1,TRBJ2-1,TRBD2,many,CASSQEPTSGYNEQFF,TGCGCCAGCAGCCAAGAACCCACTAGCGGCTACAATGAGCAGTTCTTC
TRBV20-1,TRBJ2-7,.,.,CSAPAAYYEQYF,TGCAGTGCCCCAGCGGCCTACTACGAGCAGTACTTC
TRBV13,TRBJ2-3,.,.,CAIRTPTDTQYF,TGTGCCATACGGACCCCGACAGATACGCAGTATTTT
TRBV24-1,TRBJ1-5,.,.,CATSLRQTPLSPNQPQHF,TGTGCCACCAGTCTCAGACAGACTCCCTTGAGCCCCAATCAGCCCCAGCATTTT
TRBV2,TRBJ2-7,.,few,CASSDLGPSSYEQYF,TGTGCCAGCAGTGACCTGGGGCCCAGCTCCTACGAGCAGTACTTC
TRBV7-9,TRBJ2-3,.,.,CASSFPTSGDETQYF,TGTGCCAGCAGCTTCCCCACCTCGGGAGACGAGACGCAGTATTTT
TRBV12-3/TRBV12-4,TRBJ2-3,TRBD1,.,CASSPTGVRTDTQYF,TGTGCCAGCAGTCCTACAGGGGTGCGGACAGATACGCAGTATTTT
TRBV6-2/TRBV6-3,TRBJ2-7,.,.,CASSYQTYEQYF,TGTGCCAGCAGTTACCAGACCTACGAGCAGTACTTC
TRBV29-1,TRBJ2-7,.,.,CSVSRGPGSYEQYF,TGCAGCGTTTCCCGGGGCCCGGGCTCCTACGAGCAGTACTTC
TRBV28,TRBJ2-7,.,.,CASSLWVEQYF,TGTGCCAGCAGTTTATGGGTCGAGCAGTACTTC
TRBV5-1,TRBJ2-7,TRBD1,.,CASSAATGTGGFEQYF,TGCGCCAGCAGCGCAGCAACCGGGACAGGGGGCTTCGAGCAGTACTTC
TRBV24-1,TRBJ1-5,.,.,CATSDLPQPQHF,TGTGCCACCAGTGATTTGCCGCAGCCCCAGCATTTT
TRBV20-1,TRBJ2-7,TRBD1,.,CSATGTGATNEQYF,TGCAGTGCGACCGGGACAGGGGCGACCAATGAGCAGTACTTC
TRBV20-1,TRBJ2-1,TRBD1,few,CSATKGTGLNEQFF,TGCAGTGCCACTAAAGGGACAGGGCTTAATGAGCAGTTCTTC
TRBV28,TRBJ2-1,TRBD1,.,CAGSSRGSGEQFF,TGTGCCGGCAGTTCCAGGGGGAGCGGTGAGCAGTTCTTC